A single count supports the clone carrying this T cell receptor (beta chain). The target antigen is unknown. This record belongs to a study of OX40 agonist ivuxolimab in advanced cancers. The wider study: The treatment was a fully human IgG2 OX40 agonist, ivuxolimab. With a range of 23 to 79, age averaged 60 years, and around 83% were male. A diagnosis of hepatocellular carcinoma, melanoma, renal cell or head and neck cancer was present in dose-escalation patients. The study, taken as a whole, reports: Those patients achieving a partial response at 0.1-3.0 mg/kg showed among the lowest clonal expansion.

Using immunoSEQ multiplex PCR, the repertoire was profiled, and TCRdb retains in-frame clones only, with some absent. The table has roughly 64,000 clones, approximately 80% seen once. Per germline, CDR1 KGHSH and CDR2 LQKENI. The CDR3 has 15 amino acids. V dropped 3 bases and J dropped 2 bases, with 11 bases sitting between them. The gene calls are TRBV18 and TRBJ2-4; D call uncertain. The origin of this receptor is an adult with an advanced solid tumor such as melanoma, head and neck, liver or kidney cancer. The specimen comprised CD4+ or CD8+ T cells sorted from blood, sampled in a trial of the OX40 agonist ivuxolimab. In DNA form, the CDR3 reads TGTGCCAGCTCACCCCCACCAGATCCCAAAAACATTCAGTACTTC. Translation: CASSPPPDPKNIQYF.